This TCR beta chain was obtained from a study of metastatic and nonmetastatic thyroid tumors. TCRdb ran MiXCR on the PCR reads. The table includes some 10,000 clones, approximately 11% detected once. Thyroid surgery took place with no prior treatment in any patient. The CDR3 consists of 19 residues. Germline trimming cut 1 base from V and 0 bases from J; bases unmatched to any gene: 5. CDR1 is SGHNT, CDR2 YENEEA, per germline. At least ten counts were recorded for this clone. The gene calls are TRBV11-3 and TRBJ2-6; TRBD2 aligns across 11 bases. The TCR was taken from a female donor with papillary thyroid cancer or a benign thyroid nodule (not recorded which). Some clones in this sample may be carry-over from other donors' samples. The source material was tumor tissue. The CDR3: CASSLGFSGRASGANVLTF. In nucleotides, the CDR3 is TGTGCCAGCAGCTTAGGATTTAGCGGGAGGGCCTCTGGGGCCAACGTCCTGACTTTC.